This T cell receptor (beta chain) appears in the sequencing data of a study of cytomegalovirus exposure and HLA in healthy donors. Points from the study as a whole: TCR beta sequences reportedly predicted most subjects' HLA-A and HLA-B alleles accurately.

PCR employed 60 Vbeta and 13 Jbeta primers. TCRdb's copy holds only in-frame clones and misses some; the assay was immunoSEQ multiplex PCR. The sample shows around 180,000 clones, 80% to 90% of them seen only once. Turning to this clone: The antigen remains undetermined.

Germline V gene data show CDR1 as SGHVS and CDR2 as FQNEAQ. The V end lost 0 bases, the J end lost 3 bases, and 14 bases lay between the germline ends. There are 16 residues in the CDR3. Source material: PBMCs. This clonotype originated in a male donor in good health and CMV-seronegative. This chain uses TRBV7-8 with TRBJ2-5; perhaps TRBD1 as D (6 bases). CDR3 in amino acids: CASSLARMAGEETQYF. In DNA form, the CDR3 reads TGTGCCAGCAGCTTAGCCCGAATGGCAGGGGAAGAGACCCAGTACTTC.